This T cell receptor beta chain comes out of a study of spatial heterogeneity in lung cancer. Via MiXCR, TCRdb re-called the 5' RACE reads, giving one row per CDR3 protein. The sample includes some 120,000 distinct CDR3 sequences, roughly an eighth of them seen just once. The V end was cut by 5 bases, the J end by 1 base, with 12 bases between. This CDR3 spans 15 amino acids. Germline V lookup: CDR1 SGHVS, CDR2 FQNEAQ. Time point defined: blood at routine non-recurrence follow-up after resection. Unsorted whole RNA from tumor, nontumor lung or frozen PBMC underwent sequencing. The clonotype originates from a male donor with early-stage non-small cell lung cancer. The chain couples TRBV7-8 to TRBJ2-1; a possible D gene is TRBD1 (6 bases). Here the sequenced sample was PBMCs, taken at follow-up. CDR3 sequence: CASSRGHSSYNEQFF. CDR3 nucleotides: TGTGCCAGCAGCCGGGGACACAGTTCCTACAATGAGCAGTTCTTC.